A selection of T cell receptor beta chains follows, all from one sample in a study of T cell clones after liver transplantation. The table came from immunoSEQ multiplex PCR; TCRdb's copy has only in-frame clones and leaves some out. The sample consists of about 75,000 clones, about 88% of them appearing once. Sequenced here: CD4+ T cells from blood, sampled before liver transplant. These receptors were taken from a human donor who received a liver transplant. Both conserved end residues are trimmed from each CDR3. The order of the fields is V gene, J gene, CDR3 protein.

TRBV7-2,TRBJ1-5,ASSMAGDQPQH
TRBV4-1,TRBJ2-3,ASSQDPPAWREGLHTQY
TRBV28,TRBJ1-2,ASSPASGSYT
TRBV28,TRBJ2-7,ASSFQLPYEQY
TRBV5-1,TRBJ2-7,ASSLVAGYEQY
TRBV14,TRBJ2-1,ASREGGGRDNEQF
TRBV7-2,TRBJ2-7,ASSYYSGSSYEQY
TRBV11-2,TRBJ2-7,ASSGGTVYEQY
TRBV28,TRBJ1-1,ASTLQAGQGPEAF
TRBV6-1,TRBJ2-7,ASSTGGGSYEQY
TRBV7-2,TRBJ1-1,ASSSGSNMNTEAF
TRBV15,TRBJ2-1,ATSRVRRSSGRALSYNEQF
TRBV6-1,TRBJ2-4,ASSEGGIGTKNIQY
TRBV5-1,TRBJ2-2,ASSPPDLAANTGELF
TRBV7-3,TRBJ2-1,ASSQRLVNINEQF
TRBV11-3,TRBJ1-2,ASSQTGTGAKRCL
TRBV11-3,TRBJ2-5,ASRKSTGEETQY
TRBV7-2,TRBJ1-3,ASSRLAQPGNTIY
TRBV5-6,TRBJ1-5,ASSGRTGYNQPQH
TRBV25-1,TRBJ2-6,ASSEFPGQFGANVLT
TRBV6-5,TRBJ1-5,ASSSGTGGNQPQH
TRBV18,TRBJ1-1,ASSSQGWAEAF
TRBV28,TRBJ2-5,ASSEAGTGGETQY
TRBV7-8,TRBJ1-2,ASSLWGQGNYGYT
TRBV29-1,TRBJ2-6,SVDSGANVLT
TRBV7-3,TRBJ2-3,ASSLYGGRVGNTDTQY
TRBV5-1,TRBJ2-5,ASSFDMGLKETQY
TRBV6-5,TRBJ2-5,ASSYLTGNGETQY
TRBV9,TRBJ2-1,ASSVADEQF
TRBV5-1,TRBJ1-6,ASSLGTGEGSPLH
TRBV15,TRBJ1-2,ATSRAMTGDYGYT
TRBV7-2,TRBJ2-1,ASSRDRGYNEQF
TRBV7-9,TRBJ2-7,ASSLAREGYGFSYEQY
TRBV19,TRBJ1-2,ASSMRQGVSLGYGYT
TRBV7-9,TRBJ2-1,ASSLTGNNEQF
TRBV5-6,TRBJ1-6,ASRTGRFNSPLH
TRBV7-3,TRBJ2-3,ASSLRPQGTDTQY
TRBV7-9,TRBJ1-1,ASSDRDSVPNTEAF
TRBV6-5,TRBJ2-7,ASSLTWDRVWEQY
TRBV5-6,TRBJ2-4,ASSLVSEAKNIQY
TRBV5-1,TRBJ2-5,ASSLVGRQETQY
TRBV7-2,TRBJ2-5,ASNFQSVGLQETQY
TRBV27,TRBJ2-1,ASSFSRNNEQF
TRBV5-6,TRBJ1-1,ASSLVREGDTEAF
TRBV11-3,TRBJ1-2,ASSRGRDGYT